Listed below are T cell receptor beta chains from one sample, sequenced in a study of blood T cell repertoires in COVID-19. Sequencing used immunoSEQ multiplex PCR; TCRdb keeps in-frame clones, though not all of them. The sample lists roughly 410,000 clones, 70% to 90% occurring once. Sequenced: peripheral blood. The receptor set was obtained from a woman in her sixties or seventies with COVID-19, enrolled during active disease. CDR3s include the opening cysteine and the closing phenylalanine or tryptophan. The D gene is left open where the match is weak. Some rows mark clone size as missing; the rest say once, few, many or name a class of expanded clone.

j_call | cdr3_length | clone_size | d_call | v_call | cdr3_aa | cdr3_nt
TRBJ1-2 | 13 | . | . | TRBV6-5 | CASSTRSYYGYTF | TGTGCCAGCAGTACTAGAAGTTACTATGGCTACACCTTC
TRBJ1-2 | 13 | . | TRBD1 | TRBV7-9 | CASSSGTVYGYTF | TGTGCCAGCAGCTCCGGGACAGTTTATGGCTACACCTTC
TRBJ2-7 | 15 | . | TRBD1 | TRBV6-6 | CASRRGQEDSYEQYF | TGTGCCAGCAGACGCGGACAGGAGGACTCCTACGAGCAGTACTTC
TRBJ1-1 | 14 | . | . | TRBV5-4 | CASSLLPGNTEAFF | TGTGCCAGCAGCTTGCTACCCGGGAACACTGAAGCTTTCTTT
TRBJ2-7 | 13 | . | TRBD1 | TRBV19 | CASMGGQGYEQYF | TGTGCCAGTATGGGGGGACAGGGCTACGAGCAGTACTTC
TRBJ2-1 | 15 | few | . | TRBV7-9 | CASSSPDSHENEQFF | TGTGCCAGCAGCTCCCCGGACAGCCACGAGAATGAGCAGTTCTTC
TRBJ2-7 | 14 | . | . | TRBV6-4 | CASSAPGVHYEQYF | TGTGCCAGCAGTGCCCCGGGAGTTCACTACGAGCAGTACTTC
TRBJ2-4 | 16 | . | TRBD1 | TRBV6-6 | CASSLKGQIAKNIQYF | TGTGCCAGCAGCTTAAAGGGACAGATAGCCAAAAACATTCAGTACTTC
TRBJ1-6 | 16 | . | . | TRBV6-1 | CASSEAFGGLDSPLHF | TGTGCCAGCAGTGAAGCGTTTGGAGGTTTGGATTCACCCCTCCACTTT
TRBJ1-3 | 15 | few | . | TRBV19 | CASSFRKSSGNTIYF | TGTGCCAGTAGTTTTCGAAAGAGCTCTGGAAACACCATATATTTT
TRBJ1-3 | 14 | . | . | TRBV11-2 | CASSSDNSGNTIYF | TGTGCCAGCAGCTCGGACAACTCTGGAAACACCATATATTTT
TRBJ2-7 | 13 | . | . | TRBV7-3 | CASSPGTGYEQYF | TGTGCCAGCAGCCCCGGAACAGGTTACGAGCAGTACTTC
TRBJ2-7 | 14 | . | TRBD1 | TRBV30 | CAWSRGRASYEQYF | TGTGCCTGGAGTAGGGGGCGCGCATCCTACGAGCAGTACTTC
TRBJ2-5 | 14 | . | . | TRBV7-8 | CASSFSLSQETQYF | TGTGCCAGCAGCTTTTCCCTCTCTCAAGAGACCCAGTACTTC
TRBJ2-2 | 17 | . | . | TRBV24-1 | CATSDFPATANTGELFF | TGTGCCACCAGTGATTTCCCTGCGACAGCGAACACCGGGGAGCTGTTTTTT
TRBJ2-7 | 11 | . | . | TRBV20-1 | CSAAGFYEQYF | TGCAGTGCTGCAGGGTTTTACGAGCAGTACTTC
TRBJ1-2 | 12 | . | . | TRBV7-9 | CASSPGSYGYTF | TGTGCCAGCAGCCCAGGATCCTATGGCTACACCTTC
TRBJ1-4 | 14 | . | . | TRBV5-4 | CASSQGQINEKLFF | TGTGCCAGCAGCCAAGGACAGATTAATGAAAAACTGTTTTTT
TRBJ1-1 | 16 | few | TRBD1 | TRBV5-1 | CASSSGQVVLNTEAFF | TGCGCCAGCAGCTCGGGACAGGTGGTTTTGAACACTGAAGCTTTCTTT
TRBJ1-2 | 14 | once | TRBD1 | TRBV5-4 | CASSHLQGGYGYTF | TGTGCCAGCAGCCACCTACAGGGGGGCTATGGCTACACCTTC
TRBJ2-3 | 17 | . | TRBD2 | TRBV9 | CASSALLSGGDTDTQYF | TGTGCCAGCAGCGCTTTACTAAGCGGGGGCGACACAGATACGCAGTATTTT
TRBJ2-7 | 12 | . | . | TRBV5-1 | CASSRTTYEQYF | TGCGCCAGCAGCCGTACTACCTACGAGCAGTACTTC
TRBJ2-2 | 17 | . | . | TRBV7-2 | CASSLRGPSQNTGELFF | TGTGCCAGCAGCTTAAGGGGTCCAAGCCAGAACACCGGGGAGCTGTTTTTT
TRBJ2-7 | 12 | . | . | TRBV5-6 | CASSSANYEQYF | TGTGCCAGCAGCTCCGCGAACTACGAGCAGTACTTC
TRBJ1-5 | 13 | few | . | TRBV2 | CASHGGSGQPQHF | TGTGCCAGCCACGGAGGGTCGGGGCAGCCCCAGCATTTT
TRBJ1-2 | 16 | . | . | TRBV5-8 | CASIPRPRAGSNGYTF | TGTGCCAGCATCCCTCGCCCCCGGGCAGGGTCTAACGGCTACACCTTC
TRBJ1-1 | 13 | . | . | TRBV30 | CAWSVGGSTEAFF | TGTGCCTGGAGTGTCGGGGGGAGCACTGAAGCTTTCTTT
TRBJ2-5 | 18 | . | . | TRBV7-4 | CASRTQRDIKFHKETQYF | TGTGCCAGCCGAACGCAGCGGGACATAAAATTCCACAAAGAGACCCAGTACTTC
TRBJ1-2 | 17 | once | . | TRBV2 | CASSELLLERGEYGYTF | TGTGCCAGCAGTGAACTCCTCCTCGAAAGGGGTGAATATGGCTACACCTTC
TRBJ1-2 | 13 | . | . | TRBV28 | CASSLSRGYGYTF | TGTGCCAGCAGTTTGAGCAGGGGCTATGGCTACACCTTC
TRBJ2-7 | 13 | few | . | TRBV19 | CASSIRSGLEQYF | TGTGCCAGTAGTATCCGAAGCGGGTTGGAGCAGTACTTC
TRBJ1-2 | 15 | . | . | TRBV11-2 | CASSLVGGVGDGYTF | TGTGCCAGCAGCTTAGTCGGAGGGGTGGGAGATGGCTACACCTTC
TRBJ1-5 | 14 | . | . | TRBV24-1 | CATSEGGAAQPQHF | TGTGCCACCAGTGAGGGGGGGGCAGCTCAGCCCCAGCATTTT
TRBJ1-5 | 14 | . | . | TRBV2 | CASSAREGGQPQHF | TGTGCCAGCAGTGCCCGGGAGGGTGGACAGCCCCAGCATTTT
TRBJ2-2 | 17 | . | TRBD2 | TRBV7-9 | CASSPPQGARGGGELFF | TGTGCCAGCAGCCCTCCTCAAGGGGCCCGCGGGGGCGGGGAGCTGTTTTTT
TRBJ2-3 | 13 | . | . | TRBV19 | CASKETPTDTQYF | TGTGCCAGTAAGGAGACCCCCACAGATACGCAGTATTTT
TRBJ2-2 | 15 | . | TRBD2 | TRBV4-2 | CASSQASGVTGELFF | TGTGCCAGCAGCCAAGCTAGCGGGGTAACCGGGGAGCTGTTTTTT
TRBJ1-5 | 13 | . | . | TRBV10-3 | CAISEWQDQPQHF | TGTGCCATCAGTGAGTGGCAGGATCAGCCCCAGCATTTT
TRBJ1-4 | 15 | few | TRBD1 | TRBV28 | CASSGSGTGGEKLFF | TGTGCCAGCAGTGGCTCCGGGACAGGGGGTGAAAAACTGTTTTTT
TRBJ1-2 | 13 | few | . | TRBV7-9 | CASSLARVYGYTF | TGTGCCAGCAGCTTAGCGCGTGTGTATGGCTACACCTTC
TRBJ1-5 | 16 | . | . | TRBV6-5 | CASSYSASGWDQPQHF | TGTGCCAGCAGTTACTCAGCCAGCGGATGGGATCAGCCCCAGCATTTT
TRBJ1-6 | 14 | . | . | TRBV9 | CASSAGGVNSPLHF | TGTGCCAGCAGCGCCGGGGGGGTTAATTCACCCCTCCACTTT
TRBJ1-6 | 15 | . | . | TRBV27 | CATTGRAAYNSPLHF | TGTGCTACGACGGGCAGGGCGGCCTATAATTCACCCCTCCACTTT
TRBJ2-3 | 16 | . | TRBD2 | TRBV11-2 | CASSLVAGGRSDTQYF | TGTGCCAGCAGCTTAGTAGCGGGGGGCCGCTCAGATACGCAGTATTTT
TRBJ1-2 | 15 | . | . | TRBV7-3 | CASSPGGGANYGYTF | TGTGCCAGCAGCCCCGGGGGAGGGGCCAACTATGGCTACACCTTC
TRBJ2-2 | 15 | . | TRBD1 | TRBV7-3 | CASSFGQGTTGELFF | TGTGCCAGCAGCTTTGGACAGGGAACCACCGGGGAGCTGTTTTTT